The source of this T cell receptor beta chain is a study of cytomegalovirus exposure and HLA in healthy donors. Background on the study: Earlier, 110 million or so unique TCR beta sequences were recovered from approximately 180 million T cells by an analysis.

PCR was performed using 60 Vbeta and 13 Jbeta primers. The repertoire was sequenced with immunoSEQ multiplex PCR; TCRdb's copy has only in-frame clones and lacks some. The data contain around 130,000 clones, about 86% of them seen just once; the ten biggest clones take up less than 0.75%. Study conclusions and caveats: HLA-A and HLA-B allele assignments for most subjects were reportedly predicted accurately using TCR beta sequences. According to the study, roughly 160 TCR beta chains were cytomegalovirus-associated. Rates of TCR association differed by HLA locus in a later analysis, with DRB1 highest and HLA-C lowest.

Of note for this clone: What it recognizes is unknown.

Source material: PBMCs. This receptor was taken from a man aged 18 to 30 in good health and CMV-seronegative.

This CDR3 reads CASSRDTNSPLHF. CDR3 nucleotides: TGCGCCAGCAGCCGGGACACTAATTCACCCCTCCACTTT. The V and J genes are TRBV4-3 and TRBJ1-6; possibly TRBD1 for D (6 bases). The CDR3 contains 13 residues. The V end was cut by 4 bases, the J end by 6 bases, with 7 bases between. The germline gives CDR1 LGHNA, CDR2 YSLEER.